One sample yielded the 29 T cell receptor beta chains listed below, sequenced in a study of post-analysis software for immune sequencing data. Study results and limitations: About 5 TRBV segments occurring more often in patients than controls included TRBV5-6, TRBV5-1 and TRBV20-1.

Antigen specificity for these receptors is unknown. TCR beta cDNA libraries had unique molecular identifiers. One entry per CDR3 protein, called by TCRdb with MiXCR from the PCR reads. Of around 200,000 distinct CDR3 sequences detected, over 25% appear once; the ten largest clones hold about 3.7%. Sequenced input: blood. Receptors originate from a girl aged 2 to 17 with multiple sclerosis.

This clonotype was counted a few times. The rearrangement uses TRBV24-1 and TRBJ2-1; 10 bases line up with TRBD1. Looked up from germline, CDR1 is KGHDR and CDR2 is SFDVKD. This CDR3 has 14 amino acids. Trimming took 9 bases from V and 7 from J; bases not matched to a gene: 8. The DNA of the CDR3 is TGTGCCACCGGTGCCGGGACAGGGGTAAATGAGCAGTTCTTC. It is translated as CATGAGTGVNEQFF.

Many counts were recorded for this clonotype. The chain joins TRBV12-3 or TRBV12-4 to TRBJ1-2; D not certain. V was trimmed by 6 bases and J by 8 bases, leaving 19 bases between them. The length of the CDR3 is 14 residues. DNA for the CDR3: TGTGCCAGCAGCCCGGTAGGAAAGAAGGAGGGCTACACCTTC. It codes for CASSPVGKKEGYTF.

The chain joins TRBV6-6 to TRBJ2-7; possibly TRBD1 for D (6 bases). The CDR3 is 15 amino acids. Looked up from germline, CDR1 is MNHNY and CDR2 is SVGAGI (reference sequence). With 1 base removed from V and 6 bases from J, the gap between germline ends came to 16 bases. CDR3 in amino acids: CASSYYGGQSGEQYF. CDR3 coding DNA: TGTGCCAGCAGTTACTATGGCGGACAGAGTGGCGAGCAGTACTTC.

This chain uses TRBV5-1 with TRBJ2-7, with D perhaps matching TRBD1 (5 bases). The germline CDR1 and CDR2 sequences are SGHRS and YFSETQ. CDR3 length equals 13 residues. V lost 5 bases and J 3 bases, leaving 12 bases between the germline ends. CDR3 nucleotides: TGCGCCAGCAGATACGACAGTCACTACGAGCAGTACTTC. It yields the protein CASRYDSHYEQYF.

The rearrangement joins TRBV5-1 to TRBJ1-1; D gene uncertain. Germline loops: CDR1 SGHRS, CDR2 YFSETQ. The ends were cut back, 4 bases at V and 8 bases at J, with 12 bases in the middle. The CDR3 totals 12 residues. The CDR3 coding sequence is TGCGCCAGCAGCCCAGGCGCCTCCGAAGCTTTCTTT. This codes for CASSPGASEAFF.

The CDR3 bases are TGTGCCAGCAGCCCGCCGGGGACTAGCAGAGAGACCCAGTACTTC. The encoded protein is CASSPPGTSRETQYF. V and J are TRBV7-9 and TRBJ2-5, with 9 bases lining up with TRBD2. Trimming cost V 5 bases and J 4 bases; bases outside gene matches: 8. Per germline, CDR1 SEHNR and CDR2 FQNEAQ (reference sequence). This CDR3 region has 15 residues. Full variable domain (outside the CDR3, taken from reference TRBV7-9 and TRBJ2-5): DTGVSQNPRHKITKRGQNVTFRCDPISEHNRLYWYRQTLGQGPEFLTYFQNEAQLEKSRLLSDRFSAERPKGSFSTLEIQRTEQGDSAMYLCASSPPGTSRETQYFGPGTRLLVL.

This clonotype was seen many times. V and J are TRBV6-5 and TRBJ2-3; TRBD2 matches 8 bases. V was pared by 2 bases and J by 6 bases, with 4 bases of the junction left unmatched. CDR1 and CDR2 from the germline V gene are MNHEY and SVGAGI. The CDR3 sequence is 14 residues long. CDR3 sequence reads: CASSYSGRQDTQYF. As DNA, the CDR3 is TGTGCCAGCAGTTACAGCGGGAGACAGGATACGCAGTATTTT.

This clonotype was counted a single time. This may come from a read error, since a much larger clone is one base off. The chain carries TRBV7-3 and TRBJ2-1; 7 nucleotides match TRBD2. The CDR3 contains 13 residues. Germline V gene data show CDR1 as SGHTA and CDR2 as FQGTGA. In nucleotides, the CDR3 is TGTGCCAGCGGGAGGGGCTCCTACGATGAGCAGTTCTTC. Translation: CASGRGSYDEQFF.

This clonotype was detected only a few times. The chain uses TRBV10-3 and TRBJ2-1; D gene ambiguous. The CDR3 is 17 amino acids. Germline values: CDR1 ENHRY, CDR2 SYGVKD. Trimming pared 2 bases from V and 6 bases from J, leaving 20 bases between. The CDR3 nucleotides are TGTGCCATCAGTGAGGGCGAGTCACCCGTGTTATCCAATGAGCAGTTCTTC. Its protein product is CAISEGESPVLSNEQFF.

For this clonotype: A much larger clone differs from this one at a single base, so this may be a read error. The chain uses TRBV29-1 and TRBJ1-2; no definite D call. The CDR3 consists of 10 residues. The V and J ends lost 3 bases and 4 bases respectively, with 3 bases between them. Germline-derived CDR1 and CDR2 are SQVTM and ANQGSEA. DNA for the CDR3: TGCAGCGTTGACAGCTATGGCTACACCTTC. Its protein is CSVDSYGYTF.

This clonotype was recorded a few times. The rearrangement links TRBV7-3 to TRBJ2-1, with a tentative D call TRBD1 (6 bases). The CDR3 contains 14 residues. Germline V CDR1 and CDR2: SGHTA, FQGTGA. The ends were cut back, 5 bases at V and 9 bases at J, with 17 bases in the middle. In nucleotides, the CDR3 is TGTGCCAGCAGCACGGGACCAGGGGCCACTGAGCAGTTCTTC. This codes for CASSTGPGATEQFF.

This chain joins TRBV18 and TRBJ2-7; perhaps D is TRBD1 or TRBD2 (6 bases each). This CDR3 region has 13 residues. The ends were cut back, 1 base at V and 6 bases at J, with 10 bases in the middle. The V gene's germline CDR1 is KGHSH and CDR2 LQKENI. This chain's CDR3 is CASSPQGGREQYF. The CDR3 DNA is TGTGCCAGCTCACCACAGGGGGGCCGCGAGCAGTACTTC.

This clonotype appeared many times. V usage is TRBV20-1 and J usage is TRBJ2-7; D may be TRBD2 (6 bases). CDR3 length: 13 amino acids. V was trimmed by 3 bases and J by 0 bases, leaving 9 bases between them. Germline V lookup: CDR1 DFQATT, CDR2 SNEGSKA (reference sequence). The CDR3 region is CSAREGNSYEQYF. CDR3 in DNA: TGCAGTGCTAGGGAGGGGAACTCCTACGAGCAGTACTTC.

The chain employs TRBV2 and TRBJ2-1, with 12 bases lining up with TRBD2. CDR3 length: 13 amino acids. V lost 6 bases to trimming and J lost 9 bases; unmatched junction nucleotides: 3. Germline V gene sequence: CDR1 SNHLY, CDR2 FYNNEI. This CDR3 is CASRLAGGREQFF. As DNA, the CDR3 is TGTGCCAGCAGACTAGCGGGAGGTCGTGAGCAGTTCTTC.

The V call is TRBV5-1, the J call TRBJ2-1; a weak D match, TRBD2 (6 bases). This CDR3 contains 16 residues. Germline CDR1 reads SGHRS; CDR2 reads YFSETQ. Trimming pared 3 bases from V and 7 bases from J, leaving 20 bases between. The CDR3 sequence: CASSWGVRAMVNEQFF. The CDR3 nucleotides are TGCGCCAGCAGCTGGGGGGTGAGGGCCATGGTAAATGAGCAGTTCTTC.

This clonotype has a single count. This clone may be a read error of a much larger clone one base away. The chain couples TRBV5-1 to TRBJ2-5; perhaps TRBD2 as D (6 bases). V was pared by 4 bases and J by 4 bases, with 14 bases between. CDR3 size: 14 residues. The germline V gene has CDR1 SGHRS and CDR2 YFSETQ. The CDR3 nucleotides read TGCGCCAGCAGCGGGGAGGTCCCCGGAGAGACCCAGTACTTC. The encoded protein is CASSGEVPGETQYF. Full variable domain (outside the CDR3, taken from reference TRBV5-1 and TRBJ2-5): KAGVTQTPRYLIKTRGQQVTLSCSPISGHRSVSWYQQTPGQGLQFLFEYFSETQRNKGNFPGRFSGRQFSNSRSEMNVSTLELGDSALYLCASSGEVPGETQYFGPGTRLLVL.

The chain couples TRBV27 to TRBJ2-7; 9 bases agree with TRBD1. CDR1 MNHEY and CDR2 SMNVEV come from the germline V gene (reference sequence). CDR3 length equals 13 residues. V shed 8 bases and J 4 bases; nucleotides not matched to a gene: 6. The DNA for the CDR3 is TGTGCCAGCGGTCGGACAGGGGCTTACGAGCAGTACTTC. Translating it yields CASGRTGAYEQYF.

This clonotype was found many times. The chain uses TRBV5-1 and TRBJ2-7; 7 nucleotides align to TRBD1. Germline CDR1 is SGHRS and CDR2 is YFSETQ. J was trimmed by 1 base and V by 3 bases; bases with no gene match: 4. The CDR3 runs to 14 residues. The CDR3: CASSSGTESYEQYF. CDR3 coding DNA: TGCGCCAGCAGCTCAGGGACAGAGTCCTACGAGCAGTACTTC.

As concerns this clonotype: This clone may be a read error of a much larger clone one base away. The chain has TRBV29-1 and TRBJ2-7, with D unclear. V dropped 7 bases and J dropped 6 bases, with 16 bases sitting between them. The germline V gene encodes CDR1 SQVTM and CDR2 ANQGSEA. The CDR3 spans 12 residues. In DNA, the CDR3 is TGCAGCGGTGGAGAGCTGACACTCGAGCAGTACTTC. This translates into CSGGELTLEQYF.

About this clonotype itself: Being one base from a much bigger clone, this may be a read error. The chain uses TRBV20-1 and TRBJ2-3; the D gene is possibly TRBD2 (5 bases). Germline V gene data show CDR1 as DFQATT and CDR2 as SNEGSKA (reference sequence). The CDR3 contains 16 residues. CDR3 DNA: TGCAGTGGTAGAGGAGGTCGCTCCGCGCGCACAGATACGCAGTATTTT. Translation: CSGRGGRSARTDTQYF.

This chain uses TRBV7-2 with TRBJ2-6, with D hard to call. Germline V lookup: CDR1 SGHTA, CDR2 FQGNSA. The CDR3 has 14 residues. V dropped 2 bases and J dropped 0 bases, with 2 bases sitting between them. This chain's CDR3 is CASSLFSGANVLTF. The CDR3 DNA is TGTGCCAGCAGCTTATTCTCTGGGGCCAACGTCCTGACTTTC.

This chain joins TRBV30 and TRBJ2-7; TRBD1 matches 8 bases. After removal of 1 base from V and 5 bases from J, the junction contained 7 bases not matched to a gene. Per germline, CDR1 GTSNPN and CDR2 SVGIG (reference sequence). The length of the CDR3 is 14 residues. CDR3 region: CAWSGWQGANEQYF. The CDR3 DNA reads TGTGCCTGGAGTGGGTGGCAGGGGGCGAACGAGCAGTACTTC. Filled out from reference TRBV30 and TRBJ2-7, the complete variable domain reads SQTIHQWPATLVQPVGSPLSLECTVEGTSNPNLYWYRQAAGRGLQLLFYSVGIGQISSEVPQNLSASRPQDRQFILSSKKLLLSDSGFYLCAWSGWQGANEQYFGPGTRLTVT.

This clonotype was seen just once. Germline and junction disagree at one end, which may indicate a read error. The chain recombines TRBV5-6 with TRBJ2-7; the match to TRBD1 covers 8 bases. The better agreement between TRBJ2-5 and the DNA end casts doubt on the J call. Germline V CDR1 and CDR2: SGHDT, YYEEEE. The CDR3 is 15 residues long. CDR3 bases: TGTGCCGGCAGCTTGAGGACAGGGTGGGAAGAGACCCAGTACTTC. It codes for CAGSLRTGWEETQYF.

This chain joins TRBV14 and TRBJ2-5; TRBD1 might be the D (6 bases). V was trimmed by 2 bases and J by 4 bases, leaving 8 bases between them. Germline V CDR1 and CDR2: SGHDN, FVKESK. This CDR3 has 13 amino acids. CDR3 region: CASSQNRVETQYF. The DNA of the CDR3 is TGTGCCAGCAGCCAAAACAGGGTAGAGACCCAGTACTTC.

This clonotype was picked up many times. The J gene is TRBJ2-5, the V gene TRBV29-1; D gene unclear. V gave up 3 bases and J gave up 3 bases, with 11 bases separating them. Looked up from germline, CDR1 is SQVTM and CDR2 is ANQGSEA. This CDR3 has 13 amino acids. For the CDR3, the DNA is TGCAGCGTTGATGGGCTATTAAAAGAGACCCAGTACTTC. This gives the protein CSVDGLLKETQYF.

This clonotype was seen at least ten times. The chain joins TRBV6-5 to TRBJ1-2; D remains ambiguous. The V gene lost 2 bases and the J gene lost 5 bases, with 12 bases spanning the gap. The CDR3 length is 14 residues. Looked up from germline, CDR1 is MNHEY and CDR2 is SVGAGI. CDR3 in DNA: TGTGCCAGCAGTTACGGTTCCCATGGGTATGGCTACACCTTC. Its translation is CASSYGSHGYGYTF.

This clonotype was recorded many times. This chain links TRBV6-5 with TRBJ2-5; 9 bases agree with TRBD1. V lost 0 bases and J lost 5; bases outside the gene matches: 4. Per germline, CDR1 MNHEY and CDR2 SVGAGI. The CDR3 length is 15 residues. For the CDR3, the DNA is TGTGCCAGCAGTTACTCACAGGGGGCTAGGGAGACCCAGTACTTC. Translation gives CASSYSQGARETQYF.

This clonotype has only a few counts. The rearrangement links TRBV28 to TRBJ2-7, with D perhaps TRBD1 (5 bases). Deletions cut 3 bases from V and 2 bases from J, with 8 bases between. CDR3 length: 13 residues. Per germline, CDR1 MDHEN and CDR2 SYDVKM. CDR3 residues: CASSFQGPYEQYF. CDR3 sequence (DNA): TGTGCCAGCAGTTTTCAGGGCCCCTACGAGCAGTACTTC.

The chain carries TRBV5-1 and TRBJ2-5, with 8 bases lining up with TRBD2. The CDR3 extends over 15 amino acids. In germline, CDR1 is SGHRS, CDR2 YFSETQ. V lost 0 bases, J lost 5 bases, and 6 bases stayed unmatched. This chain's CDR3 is CASSLGLANGETQYF. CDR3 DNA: TGCGCCAGCAGCTTGGGACTAGCGAATGGGGAGACCCAGTACTTC.